This TCR beta chain stems from a study of CD8+CD57+ T cells in acquired aplastic anemia. In the study overall: Recorded DNA amounts for sorted CD4+ and CD8+ cells had an average of approximately 2.9 ug.

The study profiled TCR beta VDJ and CDR3 using genomic DNA as template. Each CDR3 protein gets one entry after TCRdb re-called the reads with MiXCR. The table lists more than 150,000 distinct CDR3 sequences, around 65% of them singletons. The CDR3 runs to 15 residues. The V gene's germline CDR1 is MDHEN and CDR2 SYDVKM. V shed 6 bases and J shed 0 bases, with 12 bases lying between them. This clonotype has just a few counts. What it binds is not known. Notes on the study in general: Between the patient and control groups, CD8+ Simpson's diversity did not differ significantly.

This receptor was taken from a human donor with severe aplastic anemia or a healthy control (not recorded which). The chain recombines TRBV28 with TRBJ1-3; D is possibly TRBD1 (6 bases). The sequenced sample consisted of sorted CD4+, CD8+, or CD8+CD57+ T cells (not recorded which) from PBMCs. The CDR3 loop is CASRAGHSSGNTIYF. The CDR3 region has the DNA TGTGCCAGCAGGGCGGGACATAGCTCTGGAAACACCATATATTTT.